One T cell receptor (beta chain) is described in this entry. The data were obtained in a study of technical replicates of blood from four donors. Measured with immunoSEQ multiplex PCR; TCRdb has only the in-frame clones, and not every one. This sample has 75,000 to 100,000 clones, with around 96% found just once. Germline CDR1 and CDR2: MNHEY and SMNVEV (reference sequence). The junction had 7 bases not matched to a gene; V was cut back by 7 bases and J by 4 bases. The CDR3 spans 14 residues. The chain joins TRBV27 to TRBJ2-1; TRBD2 agrees at 7 bases. The TCR sequence derives from a human donor in good health. The sequenced sample was T cells isolated from PBMCs. CDR3 nucleotide sequence: TGTGCCAGCATAGGGCTAGCGGATTACAATGAGCAGTTCTTC. Translated, it gives CASIGLADYNEQFF.